In this sample, the clone carrying this T cell receptor (beta chain) turned up a few times. What it binds is not known. The CDR3 extends over 15 amino acids. V lost 6 bases and J 0 bases, leaving 12 bases between the germline ends. One entry per CDR3 protein, called by TCRdb with MiXCR from the reads. The sample has fewer than 200,000 distinct CDR3 sequences, about a fifth seen once. The data stem from a study of T cell repertoires in cytomegalovirus infection. In the study overall: Used in the study were CMV epitopes, some recently identified and HLA-C-restricted, others well-studied and HLA-B-restricted. Public TCR beta signatures were indicative of both CMV infection and a matching HLA type. Overall study findings and caveats: The study identified carriers of CMV plus the relevant HLA from cumulative public TCR beta family frequency. HLA-C-restricted CMV-specific TCR beta clonotypes were dominant in the ex vivo response.

The clonotype was recovered from a human donor in good health (CMV status not recorded). Some clones in this sample may be carry-over from other donors' samples. The gene calls are TRBV12-3 or TRBV12-4 and TRBJ2-1; D gene uncertain. Sequencing was performed on CD8+ T cells from cultured PBMCs, taken from culture after CMV antigen stimulation. This CDR3 is CASRATANSYNEQFF. Written as DNA, the CDR3 is TGTGCCAGCAGGGCAACAGCCAACTCCTACAATGAGCAGTTCTTC.